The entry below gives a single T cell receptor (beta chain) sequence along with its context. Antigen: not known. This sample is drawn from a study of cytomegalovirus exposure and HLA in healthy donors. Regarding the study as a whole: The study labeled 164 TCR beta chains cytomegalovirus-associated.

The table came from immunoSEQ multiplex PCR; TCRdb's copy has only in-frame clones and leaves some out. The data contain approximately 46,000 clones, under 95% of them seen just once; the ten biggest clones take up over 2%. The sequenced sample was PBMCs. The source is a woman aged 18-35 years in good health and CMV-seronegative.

This chain's CDR3 is CASWAGGAYEQYF. CDR3 coding DNA: TGTGCCAGCTGGGCAGGGGGAGCCTACGAGCAGTACTTC. The chain joins TRBV27 to TRBJ2-7, with 7 positions matching TRBD1. This CDR3 has 13 amino acids. Losses at the gene ends were 8 bases for V and 2 bases for J; bases not matched to a gene: 6. Per germline, CDR1 MNHEY and CDR2 SMNVEV (reference sequence).